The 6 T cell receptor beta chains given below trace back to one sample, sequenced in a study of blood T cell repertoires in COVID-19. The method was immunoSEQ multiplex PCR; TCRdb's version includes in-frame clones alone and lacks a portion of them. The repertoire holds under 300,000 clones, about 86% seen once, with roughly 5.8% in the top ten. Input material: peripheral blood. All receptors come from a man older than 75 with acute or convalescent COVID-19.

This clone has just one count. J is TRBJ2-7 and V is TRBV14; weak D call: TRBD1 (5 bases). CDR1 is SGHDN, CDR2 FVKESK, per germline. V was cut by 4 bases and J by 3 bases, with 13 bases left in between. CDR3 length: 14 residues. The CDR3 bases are TGTGCCAGCAGCCGTCCCAAGGGGCTCTACGAGCAGTACTTC. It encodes CASSRPKGLYEQYF.

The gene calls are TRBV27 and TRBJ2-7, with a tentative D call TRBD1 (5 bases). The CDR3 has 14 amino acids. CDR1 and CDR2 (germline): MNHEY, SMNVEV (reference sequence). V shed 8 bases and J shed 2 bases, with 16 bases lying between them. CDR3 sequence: CASARGGLPYEQYF. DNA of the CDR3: TGTGCCAGCGCTAGGGGCGGCTTACCCTACGAGCAGTACTTC.

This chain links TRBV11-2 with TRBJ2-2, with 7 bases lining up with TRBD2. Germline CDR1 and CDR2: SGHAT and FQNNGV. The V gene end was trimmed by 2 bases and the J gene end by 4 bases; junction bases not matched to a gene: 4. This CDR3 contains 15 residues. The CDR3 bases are TGTGCCAGCAGCTTATGGGCGGGAGCCACCGGGGAGCTGTTTTTT. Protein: CASSLWAGATGELFF. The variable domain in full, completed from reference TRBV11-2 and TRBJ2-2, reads EAGVAQSPRYKIIEKRQSVAFWCNPISGHATLYWYQQILGQGPKLLIQFQNNGVVDDSQLPKDRFSAERLKGVDSTLKIQPAKLEDSAVYLCASSLWAGATGELFFGEGSRLTVL.

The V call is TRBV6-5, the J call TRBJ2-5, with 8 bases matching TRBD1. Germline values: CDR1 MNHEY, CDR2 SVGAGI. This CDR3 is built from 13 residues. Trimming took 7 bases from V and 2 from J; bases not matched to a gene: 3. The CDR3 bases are TGTGCCAGCAAAAACAGGGGGCAAGAGACCCAGTACTTC. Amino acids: CASKNRGQETQYF.

The CDR3 coding sequence is TGTGCCACTGCTCTGACAGGAAACTATGGCTACACCTTC. Encoded protein: CATALTGNYGYTF. The rearrangement links TRBV12-3 or TRBV12-4 to TRBJ1-2, with D perhaps matching TRBD1 (6 bases). Trimming took 10 bases from V and 2 from J, leaving 14 bases between them. The CDR3 is made up of 13 amino acids.

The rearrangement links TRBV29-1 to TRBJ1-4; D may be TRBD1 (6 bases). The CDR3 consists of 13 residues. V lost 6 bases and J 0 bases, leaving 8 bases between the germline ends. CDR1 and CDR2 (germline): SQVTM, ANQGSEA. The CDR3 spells CSVRTATNEKLFF. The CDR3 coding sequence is TGCAGCGTGCGGACAGCAACTAATGAAAAACTGTTTTTT.